Below, 18 T cell receptor beta chains from the same sample are listed, as sequenced in a study of a mutant IDH1 vaccine in newly diagnosed glioma. The antigens these receptors bind are not known. The repertoire was sequenced with immunoSEQ multiplex PCR; TCRdb's copy has only in-frame clones and lacks some. Of tens of thousands of clones in the sample, roughly three quarters were seen once. Time point of the sample: week 23, last vaccination. Every vaccination contained 300 ug of the mutant IDH1 20-mer peptide and was paired with topical imiquimod. This specimen was PBMCs, taken from a glioma patient whose treatment included an IDH1 peptide vaccine. These receptor sequences come from a woman aged 40 to 50 with glioma. Some clones in this sample may be carry-over from other donors' samples.

The chain is built from TRBV5-1 and TRBJ1-2, with a weak D call TRBD1 (5 bases). Between the trimmed V and J ends, which lost 1 base and 4 bases, there was a span of 17 bases. The CDR3 runs 16 residues. Germline V gene sequence: CDR1 SGHRS, CDR2 YFSETQ. CDR3 protein: CASSLYQGSVFYGYTF. CDR3 coding DNA: TGCGCCAGCAGCTTGTATCAGGGTTCCGTTTTCTATGGCTACACCTTC.

The rearrangement links TRBV19 to TRBJ1-5; D gene unclear. Trimming removed 5 bases at V and 6 bases at J, with 11 bases between. From germline, CDR1 is LNHDA and CDR2 SQIVND (reference sequence). CDR3 size: 13 residues. DNA for the CDR3: TGTGCCAGTAGTGCCCTAAGGATTCAGCCCCAGCATTTT. Protein: CASSALRIQPQHF.

J is TRBJ1-5 and V is TRBV9; tentatively, D is TRBD1 (5 bases). The length of the CDR3 is 15 residues. CDR1 SGDLS and CDR2 YYNGEE come from the germline V gene. Trimming stripped 4 bases from V and 4 bases from J, with 15 bases between. CDR3 DNA: TGTGCCAGCAGCAGGGACGGAGAATCAAATCAGCCCCAGCATTTT. Translation: CASSRDGESNQPQHF.

The chain carries TRBV9 and TRBJ2-3; D tentatively reads TRBD1 or TRBD2 (6 bases each). This CDR3 contains 16 residues. Trimming shortened V by 4 bases and J by 6 bases, and 21 bases separated the two germline ends. Germline CDR1 and CDR2: SGDLS and YYNGEE. This chain's CDR3 is CASSPLRGPRSDTQYF. CDR3 coding DNA: TGTGCCAGCAGCCCCCTTCGGGGGCCCCGGAGTGATACGCAGTATTTT.

There are a few counts of this clone. V and J are TRBV5-4 and TRBJ2-2, with D maybe TRBD1 (5 bases). This CDR3 spans 14 amino acids. Per the germline V gene, CDR1 is SGHNT and CDR2 is YYREEE (reference sequence). V was cut by 4 bases and J by 7 bases, with 14 bases left in between. The CDR3 bases are TGTGCCAGCAGCCCGACAGCAACGGGCGGGGAGCTGTTTTTT. This sequence encodes CASSPTATGGELFF.

This clone came up once. The chain employs TRBV6-6 and TRBJ2-2; no clear D. Germline CDR1 reads MNHNY; CDR2 reads SVGAGI (reference sequence). This CDR3 is built from 12 residues. V was cut by 3 bases and J by 2 bases, with 1 base left in between. The CDR3, as DNA: TGTGCCAGCAGTTATAACACCGGGGAGCTGTTTTTT. Amino acid sequence: CASSYNTGELFF.

The chain joins TRBV25-1 to TRBJ1-6; a weak D match, TRBD1 (5 bases). Trimming left V 3 bases short and J 9 bases short, with 6 bases between. The germline V gene has CDR1 MGHDK and CDR2 SYGVNS. The CDR3 spans 12 residues. The CDR3 sequence: CASSDRGSPLHF. The CDR3 DNA reads as TGTGCCAGCAGTGATAGGGGTTCACCCCTCCACTTT.

J is TRBJ1-5 and V is TRBV5-4; D might be TRBD1 (5 bases). CDR1 is SGHNT and CDR2 is YYREEE in the germline V gene (reference sequence). V was shortened by 10 bases and J by 5 bases, with 13 bases between the two germline ends. The CDR3 covers 12 residues. This CDR3 reads CARFGGDQPQHF. In DNA, the CDR3 is TGTGCCCGCTTCGGGGGGGATCAGCCCCAGCATTTT.

The V gene is TRBV9, the J gene TRBJ1-5; D remains unclear. CDR1 SGDLS and CDR2 YYNGEE come from the germline V gene. Trimming left V 3 bases short and J 2 bases short, with 24 bases between. The CDR3 consists of 19 residues. The chain's CDR3 is CASSAIRELRKVRNQPQHF. In DNA form, the CDR3 reads TGTGCCAGCAGCGCTATCCGGGAGCTACGAAAAGTTCGCAATCAGCCCCAGCATTTT.

The gene calls are TRBV30 and TRBJ1-1; TRBD1 agrees at 7 bases. This CDR3 region has 15 residues. Losses at the gene ends were 3 bases for V and 2 bases for J; bases not matched to a gene: 9. Germline-derived CDR1 and CDR2 are GTSNPN and SVGIG (reference sequence). This CDR3 reads CAWRREGAGNTEAFF. CDR3 coding DNA: TGTGCCTGGAGGAGGGAGGGGGCGGGAAACACTGAAGCTTTCTTT.

V and J are TRBV6-1 and TRBJ2-7; the match to TRBD1 covers 8 bases. The CDR3 is made up of 15 amino acids. CDR1 and CDR2 from the germline V gene are MNHNS and SASEGT. With V trimmed by 7 bases and J by 3 bases, 11 bases remained unmatched. CDR3 in amino acids: CASKPQGAGNYEQYF. CDR3 sequence (DNA): TGTGCCAGCAAGCCCCAGGGGGCGGGAAACTACGAGCAGTACTTC.

This clone was detected a few times. This chain links TRBV5-1 with TRBJ1-1; D not certain. The CDR3 runs to 15 residues. With 0 bases removed from V and 0 bases from J, the gap between germline ends came to 9 bases. Per germline, CDR1 SGHRS and CDR2 YFSETQ. CDR3 coding DNA: TGCGCCAGCAGCTTGGCGGCAGAATTGAACACTGAAGCTTTCTTT. This codes for CASSLAAELNTEAFF.

This clone occurred a few times. The genes are TRBV7-2 and TRBJ1-3, with 8 bases lining up with TRBD1. The germline V gene has CDR1 SGHTA and CDR2 FQGNSA. CDR3 size: 14 residues. Losses at the gene ends were 4 bases for V and 9 bases for J; bases not matched to a gene: 8. The CDR3 DNA is TGTGCCAGCAGCTCCGGGAGACAGGGGAGCACCATATATTTT. Translated, it gives CASSSGRQGSTIYF.

The V gene is TRBV29-1, the J gene TRBJ2-5; possibly TRBD1 for D (5 bases). The J call may be wrong; the DNA end is better matched by TRBJ2-7. Germline V lookup: CDR1 SQVTM, CDR2 ANQGSEA. The CDR3 is made up of 13 amino acids. CDR3 in DNA: TGCAGCGTTAGGTGGGGCCTGTCCTACGAGCAGTACTTC. Translated: CSVRWGLSYEQYF.

This chain links TRBV7-8 with TRBJ2-5; D uncertain. Trimming took off 2 bases at V and 2 bases at J, with 12 bases between the two ends. Germline CDR1 is SGHVS and CDR2 is FQNEAQ. This CDR3 is built from 15 residues. CDR3 sequence reads: CASSLSGLAQETQYF. CDR3 sequence (DNA): TGTGCCAGCAGCTTATCGGGCCTCGCACAAGAGACCCAGTACTTC.

The chain uses TRBV18 and TRBJ1-2; D perhaps matches TRBD1 (5 bases). The ends were cut back, 3 bases at V and 3 bases at J, with 11 bases in the middle. Looked up from germline, CDR1 is KGHSH and CDR2 is LQKENI. The CDR3 sequence is 14 residues long. Here the CDR3 reads CASSPEGTDYGYTF. The CDR3 region has the DNA TGTGCCAGCTCACCTGAGGGGACCGACTATGGCTACACCTTC.

The chain employs TRBV6-1 and TRBJ1-6; perhaps TRBD1 as D (5 bases). Trimming pared 4 bases from V and 3 bases from J, leaving 7 bases between. The CDR3 has 14 residues. Germline CDR1 MNHNS, CDR2 SASEGT. The CDR3 DNA follows: TGTGCCAGCAGTGGACAGAGCTATAATTCACCCCTCCACTTT. Amino acids: CASSGQSYNSPLHF.

V usage is TRBV9 and J usage is TRBJ1-1; 9 positions agree with TRBD1. The CDR3 contains 14 residues. J was trimmed by 4 bases and V by 4 bases; bases with no gene match: 5. Germline V CDR1 and CDR2: SGDLS, YYNGEE. In DNA, the CDR3 is TGTGCCAGCAGCCTCCAGACAGGGGGCACTGAAGCTTTCTTT. It encodes CASSLQTGGTEAFF.